This T cell receptor (beta chain) emerged from a study of blood T cell repertoires in COVID-19. On the study more broadly: PBMCs, B-cell-depleted T cells, or T cells were the source of the cDNA or gDNA that made up the material.

This clone was counted once. There are 20 residues in the CDR3. In germline, CDR1 is KGHSH, CDR2 LQKENI. The J segment lost 1 base and the V segment lost 4 bases, leaving 19 bases of the junction unmatched. In the source study's methods: Cell counts per sample came from amplifying reference gene primers. TCRdb keeps only in-frame clones here, not all; method: immunoSEQ multiplex PCR. The DNA gave D and trimming, while V, J and clone size come from that table. The sample contains approximately 97,000 clones, 87% of which appear only once. The material sequenced was peripheral blood. This TCR came from a man aged 50-59 years with active COVID-19. The rearrangement links TRBV18 to TRBJ2-5, with TRBD1 matching 9 bases. The CDR3 loop is CASSRFRQGGGRYVQETQYF. The DNA of the CDR3 is TGTGCCAGCTCACGATTTCGACAGGGGGGAGGAAGGTACGTCCAAGAGACCCAGTACTTC.